A selection of T cell receptor beta chains follows, all from one sample in a study of OX40 agonist ivuxolimab in advanced cancers. TCRdb's copy holds only in-frame clones and misses some; the assay was immunoSEQ multiplex PCR. The sample holds about 27,000 clones, around 86% seen once. The input for sequencing was CD4+ or CD8+ T cells sorted from blood, taken in a trial of the OX40 agonist ivuxolimab. The receptors were gathered from an adult with an advanced solid tumor such as melanoma, head and neck, liver or kidney cancer. Both conserved end residues are part of each CDR3. D genes are given only for firm matches. Clone sizes are given selectively: once, few, many, or a class where the clone is expanded.

d_gene,j_gene,abundance,v_gene,CDR3nt,CDR3aa
-,TRBJ1-1,-,TRBV19,TGTGCCAGAATGGGCGAGGGATGCGACACTGAAGCTTTCTTT,CARMGEGCDTEAFF
-,TRBJ2-1,-,TRBV9,TGTGCCAGCAGCGTTTCATTTCATGAGCAGTTCTTC,CASSVSFHEQFF
TRBD1,TRBJ1-5,few,TRBV7-9,TGTGCCAGCACCGCCAACCCGGGACAGGGGGACAATCAGCCCCAGCATTTT,CASTANPGQGDNQPQHF
-,TRBJ2-2,-,TRBV19,TGTGCCAGTAGTATACTAGGTGCCCCCGGGGAGCTGTTTTTT,CASSILGAPGELFF
-,TRBJ2-5,-,TRBV9,TGTGCCAGCAGCGTAGACTCGGGGTTGGAGACCCAGTACTTC,CASSVDSGLETQYF
-,TRBJ1-3,-,TRBV2,TGTGCCAGCAGTGTCGGGTTGAATGGAAACACCATATATTTT,CASSVGLNGNTIYF
-,TRBJ2-7,-,TRBV29-1,TGCAGCGTTCATCCCAGCTCCTACGAGCAGTACTTC,CSVHPSSYEQYF
-,TRBJ2-7,-,TRBV27,TGTGCCAGCAGTTTAGTGATCGGGGGAGCCGAGCAGTACTTC,CASSLVIGGAEQYF
-,TRBJ2-5,-,TRBV27,TGTGCCAGCCGAGGGGTTGTGGAGACCCAGTACTTC,CASRGVVETQYF
-,TRBJ1-4,-,TRBV7-2,TGTGCCAGCAGCTGGGGGGTGTCAGGGGAAAAACTGTTTTTT,CASSWGVSGEKLFF
TRBD1,TRBJ2-7,-,TRBV12-5,TGTGCTAGTGGTTTGGCACGGATCGACAGGGACAAAAACGAGCAGTACTTC,CASGLARIDRDKNEQYF
-,TRBJ2-2,few,TRBV4-1,TGCGCCAGCACCCACCTGTCGGGCGGGGAGCTGTTTTTT,CASTHLSGGELFF
TRBD1,TRBJ2-7,-,TRBV15,TGTGCCACCAGCAGATCGGGACAGGGTGTGTACGAGCAGTACTTC,CATSRSGQGVYEQYF
-,TRBJ2-1,-,TRBV28,TGTGCCAGCAGTCCTTTAGCTAGCTCCTACAATGAGCAGTTCTTC,CASSPLASSYNEQFF
-,TRBJ1-6,-,TRBV29-1,TGCAGCGTCTACTCGGGGGCCGACTATAATTCACCCCTCCACTTT,CSVYSGADYNSPLHF
TRBD2,TRBJ2-1,-,TRBV29-1,TGCAGCGTTGTCTATGATAGCGGGGTTTCCTACAATGAGCAGTTCTTC,CSVVYDSGVSYNEQFF
-,TRBJ2-3,many,TRBV29-1,TGCAGCGTTGAAGGTGCAGATACGCAGTATTTT,CSVEGADTQYF
-,TRBJ1-1,-,TRBV5-1,TGCGCCAGCAGCTTGTTGGGAGGGGAGGGCACTGAAGCTTTCTTT,CASSLLGGEGTEAFF
-,TRBJ2-7,-,TRBV7-2,TGTGCCAGCAGGGGAGATGCATCGTACGAGCAGTACTTC,CASRGDASYEQYF
-,TRBJ1-6,-,TRBV27,TGTGCCAGCAGTTTATTGTCTAATTCACCCCTCCACTTT,CASSLLSNSPLHF
TRBD1,TRBJ1-6,-,TRBV13,TGTGCCAGCAGCTTAGGGGGAACCCCTTACAGGGGCTTTTCACCCCTCCACTTT,CASSLGGTPYRGFSPLHF
-,TRBJ1-1,-,TRBV25-1,TGTGCCAGCAGTGAAGGCGGGACTGAAGCTTTCTTT,CASSEGGTEAFF
TRBD1,TRBJ1-2,-,TRBV4-3,TGCGCCAGCAGCCAAGACCCGGGACAGGGGTTAATCTCTCCCTATGGCTACACCTTC,CASSQDPGQGLISPYGYTF
-,TRBJ1-1,-,TRBV7-2,TGTGCCAGCAGCTCCTGGACAGAGAACACTGAAGCTTTCTTT,CASSSWTENTEAFF
-,TRBJ2-7,-,TRBV19,TGTGCCAGTAGTTATGGTACTACCTACGAGCAGTACTTC,CASSYGTTYEQYF
-,TRBJ2-1,-,TRBV5-5,TGTGCCAGCAGCCAAACGAGCTCCTACAATGAGCAGTTCTTC,CASSQTSSYNEQFF
-,TRBJ1-2,-,TRBV7-9,TGTGCCAGCGGAGTGGGGGGTTCTCGCTATGGCTACACCTTC,CASGVGGSRYGYTF
-,TRBJ2-7,-,TRBV30,TGTGCCTGGAGTGCAGGGGGGAGCGAGCAGTACTTC,CAWSAGGSEQYF
TRBD1,TRBJ2-3,once,TRBV4-3,TGCGCCAGCAGCCAAGATCCCGGGACAGGGGTATATGCAGATACGCAGTATTTT,CASSQDPGTGVYADTQYF
-,TRBJ2-1,-,TRBV19,TGTGCCAGTAGCCTCGCATCGCGGGGGCCATACAATGAGCAGTTCTTC,CASSLASRGPYNEQFF
TRBD1,TRBJ1-2,-,TRBV7-3,TGTGCCAGCAGCCCATGGACAGGTCCGTCAGGGTATGGCTACACCTTC,CASSPWTGPSGYGYTF
-,TRBJ1-1,-,TRBV6-5,TGTGCCAGCAGTTACTCAGAGCAGGAGGGGAACACTGAAGCTTTCTTT,CASSYSEQEGNTEAFF
-,TRBJ2-1,-,TRBV19,TGTGCCAGTAGTATTCCCGGCGTCTACAATGAGCAGTTCTTC,CASSIPGVYNEQFF
-,TRBJ2-1,few,TRBV7-3,TGTGCCAGCAGCTTAAACTCCGCCAATGAGCAGTTCTTC,CASSLNSANEQFF
-,TRBJ2-1,-,TRBV28,TGTGCCAGCAGTTTACCCTTGCACAATGAGCAGTTCTTC,CASSLPLHNEQFF
-,TRBJ1-1,once,TRBV2,TGTGCCAGCAGTGAACTACAAGAGACGAACACTGAAGCTTTCTTT,CASSELQETNTEAFF
-,TRBJ2-7,-,TRBV19,TGTGCCAGTAGTATCCAGGGATCGGCAAACGAGCAGTACTTC,CASSIQGSANEQYF